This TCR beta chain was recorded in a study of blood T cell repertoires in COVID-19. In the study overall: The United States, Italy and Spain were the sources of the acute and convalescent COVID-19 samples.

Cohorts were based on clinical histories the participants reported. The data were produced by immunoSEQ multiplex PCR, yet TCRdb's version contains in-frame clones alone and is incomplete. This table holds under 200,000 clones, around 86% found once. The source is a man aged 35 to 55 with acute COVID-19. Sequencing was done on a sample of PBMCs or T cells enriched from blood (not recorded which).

The CDR3 region is CASRPDRASEQYF. In DNA, the CDR3 is TGTGCCAGCAGACCCGACAGGGCCAGCGAGCAGTACTTC. J is TRBJ2-7 and V is TRBV6-5, with 7 bases identical to TRBD1. This CDR3 spans 13 amino acids. The germline V gene encodes CDR1 MNHEY and CDR2 SVGAGI. After removal of 6 bases from V and 6 bases from J, the junction contained 8 bases not matched to a gene.